This TCR beta chain was profiled in a study of cytomegalovirus exposure and HLA in healthy donors. The PCR used 60 Vbeta and 13 Jbeta primers. Profiling relied on immunoSEQ multiplex PCR, and the TCRdb table lists in-frame clones only, not all of them. Recorded for this sample: roughly 100,000 clones. The V gene end was trimmed by 4 bases and the J gene end by 2 bases; junction bases not matched to a gene: 3. The germline gives CDR1 SGHRS, CDR2 YFSETQ. The CDR3 extends over 14 amino acids. To note about this clone: Its antigen is not identified.

General study results and limits: The study assumed roughly uniform donor sequencing depth for presence/absence analyses.

V usage is TRBV5-1 and J usage is TRBJ2-5; 9 bases are a match to TRBD2. The sample was PBMCs. This sequence originates from a middle-aged man in good health and CMV-seronegative. The CDR3 DNA reads as TGCGCCAGCAGCCGACTAGCGGATCAAGAGACCCAGTACTTC. Encoded protein: CASSRLADQETQYF.